Listed below are T cell receptor beta chains from one sample, sequenced in a study of blood T cell repertoires in COVID-19. TCRdb keeps only in-frame clones here, not all; method: immunoSEQ multiplex PCR. The data contain a few hundred thousand clones, 70% to 90% of them seen just once; the ten biggest clones take up 2% to 2.5%. Input material: peripheral blood. Source of these receptors: a woman aged 45-59 years with acute or convalescent COVID-19. Each CDR3 is given with its conserved first and last residue. The D gene is left open where the match is weak. Size is stated for part of the rows, as once, few or many counts, or as a class when the clone is expanded.

>TRBV28|TRBD2|NA|TRBJ2-7
CASSGPRGGRANEQYF
TGTGCCAGCAGTGGCCCGAGGGGCGGGAGGGCCAACGAGCAGTACTTC
>TRBV5-1|TRBD1|once|TRBJ2-3
CASSQQGRADTQYF
TGCGCCAGCAGCCAACAGGGGCGGGCAGATACGCAGTATTTT
>TRBV6-5|NA|NA|TRBJ1-1
CASSYNSRNTEAFF
TGTGCCAGCAGTTACAACAGCCGGAACACTGAAGCTTTCTTT
>TRBV2|TRBD2|NA|TRBJ2-7
CASTGTRSYEQYF
TGTGCCAGCACCGGGACTAGATCTTACGAGCAGTACTTC
>TRBV5-4|NA|NA|TRBJ1-2
CASSLAALANYGYTF
TGTGCCAGCAGCTTGGCGGCCCTAGCTAACTATGGCTACACCTTC
>TRBV7-3|NA|NA|TRBJ2-5
CASSLGLKFPETQYF
TGTGCCAGCAGCTTAGGACTAAAATTTCCAGAGACCCAGTACTTC
>TRBV28|NA|NA|TRBJ1-5
CASSLRGRGTQHF
TGTGCCAGCAGTTTACGAGGGCGCGGGACCCAGCATTTT
>TRBV30|NA|NA|TRBJ1-5
CAWNLGAQPQHF
TGTGCCTGGAACTTAGGGGCTCAGCCCCAGCATTTT
>TRBV7-9|TRBD2|NA|TRBJ2-3
CASSLLAVSTDTQYF
TGTGCCAGCAGCTTACTAGCGGTTAGCACAGATACGCAGTATTTT
>TRBV29-1|TRBD2|once|TRBJ2-7
CSVEDLGTSGISSYEQYF
TGCAGCGTTGAAGATCTTGGGACTAGCGGGATTTCCTCCTACGAGCAGTACTTC
>TRBV29-1|TRBD2|NA|TRBJ2-1
CSVEREALAGVYEQFF
TGCAGCGTTGAACGGGAGGCACTAGCGGGAGTGTATGAGCAGTTCTTC
>TRBV28|TRBD2|NA|TRBJ2-3
CASSSLAGRTPDTQYF
TGTGCCAGCAGTTCCCTTGCCGGGAGGACCCCAGATACGCAGTATTTT
>TRBV6-6|TRBD2|NA|TRBJ2-1
CASIPSSGAYNEQFF
TGTGCCAGCATTCCCTCTAGCGGAGCCTACAATGAGCAGTTCTTC
>TRBV5-1|TRBD1|once|TRBJ1-2
CASSWTGTGDNYGYTF
TGCGCCAGCAGCTGGACCGGGACAGGGGATAACTATGGCTACACCTTC
>TRBV7-3|NA|NA|TRBJ2-3
CASSFVRTDTQYF
TGTGCCAGCAGCTTCGTCCGGACAGATACGCAGTATTTT
>TRBV2|TRBD1|NA|TRBJ2-7
CASKGTDSYEQYF
TGTGCCAGCAAGGGGACAGACTCCTACGAGCAGTACTTC
>TRBV7-2|NA|once|TRBJ2-5
CASSFVVKETQYF
TGTGCCAGCAGCTTCGTAGTGAAAGAGACCCAGTACTTC
>TRBV27|TRBD2|NA|TRBJ2-7
CASSLGTSGSYEQYF
TGTGCCAGCAGTCTGGGGACTAGCGGGAGCTACGAGCAGTACTTC
>TRBV5-1|NA|NA|TRBJ2-3
CASSLEPGQSTDTQYF
TGCGCCAGCAGCTTAGAACCTGGACAAAGCACAGATACGCAGTATTTT
>TRBV27|NA|many|TRBJ1-5
CASAPLRRSNQPQHF
TGTGCCAGCGCACCGCTTCGTCGGTCCAATCAGCCCCAGCATTTT
>TRBV6-5|NA|few|TRBJ1-2
CASSYSYQGGHGYTF
TGTGCCAGCAGTTACTCTTATCAGGGAGGGCATGGCTACACCTTC
>TRBV11-2|TRBD1|NA|TRBJ2-7
CASSLTPSTGTNYEQYF
TGTGCCAGCAGCTTAACACCTTCGACAGGGACAAACTACGAGCAGTACTTC
>TRBV21-1|NA|NA|TRBJ1-5
CASSKEGSGGAWENQPQHF
TGTGCCAGCAGCAAAGAAGGATCGGGAGGGGCTTGGGAGAATCAGCCCCAGCATTTT
>TRBV10-1|TRBD1|NA|TRBJ1-4
CASSEGDRHNEKLFF
TGCGCCAGCAGTGAGGGGGACAGACACAATGAAAAACTGTTTTTT
>TRBV18|NA|NA|TRBJ2-5
CASSPKHREETQYF
TGTGCCAGCTCACCGAAGCATCGGGAAGAGACCCAGTACTTC
>TRBV2|NA|NA|TRBJ1-1
CASRGPSGYGTEAFF
TGTGCCAGCAGAGGCCCCTCAGGGTACGGCACTGAAGCTTTCTTT
>TRBV2|NA|NA|TRBJ2-2
CASSPERSTGELFF
TGTGCCAGCAGTCCTGAACGGTCCACCGGGGAGCTGTTTTTT
>TRBV24-1|TRBD1|NA|TRBJ1-5
CATSDYRGGDQPQHF
TGTGCCACCAGTGATTACAGGGGCGGTGATCAGCCCCAGCATTTT
>TRBV5-6|TRBD1|NA|TRBJ1-2
CASSDRGAGYTF
TGTGCCAGCAGTGACAGGGGGGCCGGCTACACCTTC
>TRBV3-1/TRBV3-2|NA|NA|TRBJ2-7
CASSQYIPYEQYF
TGTGCCAGCAGCCAATATATCCCCTACGAGCAGTACTTC
>TRBV28|TRBD1|few|TRBJ1-4
CASRAQGRLTNEKLFF
TGTGCCAGCAGGGCACAGGGGAGGTTGACTAATGAAAAACTGTTTTTT
>TRBV24-1|TRBD2|NA|TRBJ2-1
CATTGGGYNEQFF
TGTGCCACCACTGGGGGGGGTTACAATGAGCAGTTCTTC